A selection of T cell receptor beta chains follows, all from one sample in a study of CD8+ T cells in alopecia areata. TCRdb's table, derived via immunoSEQ multiplex PCR, lists solely in-frame clones and lacks some. The sample records more than 200,000 clones, roughly 40% being singletons. The specimen comprised CD4+ T cells sorted from blood, sampled at approximately week 36, from a patient treated with tofacitinib. Source of these receptors: a human donor with alopecia areata. Both conserved end residues are part of each CDR3. The order of the fields is V gene, D gene, J gene, clone size, CDR3 protein, CDR3 DNA. The D gene is left open where the match is weak. Only part of the rows carry a size: once, few, many, or a class if the clone is expanded.

TRBV4-2,NA,TRBJ2-2,few,CASSGPANTGELFF,TGTGCCAGCAGCGGCCCCGCGAACACCGGGGAGCTGTTTTTT
TRBV25-1,NA,TRBJ1-2,NA,CASSDVGREYGYTF,TGTGCCAGCAGTGACGTAGGCAGGGAGTATGGCTACACCTTC
TRBV30,TRBD1,TRBJ2-2,NA,CAWVGQVYTGELFF,TGTGCCTGGGTGGGACAGGTGTACACCGGGGAGCTGTTTTTT
TRBV2,NA,TRBJ2-7,once,CASRIVYEQYF,TGTGCCAGCAGGATCGTCTACGAGCAGTACTTC
TRBV30,NA,TRBJ2-1,NA,CAWSVGDGYNEQFF,TGTGCCTGGAGTGTAGGGGACGGCTACAATGAGCAGTTCTTC
TRBV28,NA,TRBJ2-7,few,CASSLTPRGAYEQYF,TGTGCCAGCAGTTTGACACCAAGGGGGGCATACGAGCAGTACTTC
TRBV30,TRBD1,TRBJ1-1,NA,CAWSAQGAGEAFF,TGTGCCTGGAGTGCACAGGGGGCGGGTGAAGCTTTCTTT
TRBV4-3,NA,TRBJ1-2,NA,CASSQDTQVSYTF,TGCGCCAGCAGCCAAGATACCCAGGTCAGCTACACCTTC
TRBV6-5,NA,TRBJ1-2,NA,CASSSPGTHGYTF,TGTGCCAGCAGTTCCCCCGGGACACATGGCTACACCTTC
TRBV7-3,TRBD2,TRBJ2-7,NA,CASSILTVAGANEQYF,TGTGCCAGCAGCATACTGACGGTAGCGGGAGCCAACGAGCAGTACTTC
TRBV4-1,NA,TRBJ2-1,NA,CASSQSHVPLNEQFF,TGCGCCAGCAGCCAATCCCACGTACCTTTGAATGAGCAGTTCTTC
TRBV25-1,TRBD2,TRBJ2-1,NA,CASRNSGSMYEQFF,TGTGCCAGTCGGAATAGCGGGAGTATGTATGAGCAGTTCTTC
TRBV7-2,NA,TRBJ1-1,few,CASSLGTIMNTEAFF,TGTGCCAGCAGCTTAGGGACAATAATGAACACTGAAGCTTTCTTT
TRBV20-1,NA,TRBJ2-7,few,CSARTSYEQYF,TGCAGTGCTAGAACCAGCTACGAGCAGTACTTC
TRBV6-5,NA,TRBJ2-1,NA,CASSYTATRSYNEQFF,TGTGCCAGCAGTTATACGGCAACGAGGTCCTACAATGAGCAGTTCTTC
TRBV7-3,NA,TRBJ2-5,NA,CASSLRERLGVAETQYF,TGTGCCAGCAGCCTTAGAGAGAGGCTTGGGGTGGCGGAGACCCAGTACTTC
TRBV23-1,NA,TRBJ2-2,NA,CARPTTGELFF,TGCGCCCGGCCCACTACCGGGGAGCTGTTTTTT
TRBV30,NA,TRBJ2-4,NA,CAWSLRGAQNIQYF,TGTGCCTGGAGTCTACGGGGGGCACAAAACATTCAGTACTTC
TRBV7-2,NA,TRBJ2-3,NA,CASSPLYKDTQYF,TGTGCCAGCAGCCCCCTATACAAGGATACGCAGTATTTT
TRBV30,NA,TRBJ1-4,NA,CACLPRRVSREKLFF,TGTGCCTGCCTCCCACGCCGGGTATCACGCGAAAAACTGTTTTTT
TRBV4-1,NA,TRBJ2-5,few,CASSQGVGETQYF,TGCGCCAGCAGCCAAGGGGTCGGAGAGACCCAGTACTTC
TRBV5-1,TRBD2,TRBJ2-3,NA,CASSLEPSGRAVDTQYF,TGCGCCAGCAGCTTGGAACCTAGCGGGAGGGCCGTAGATACGCAGTATTTT
TRBV5-4,NA,TRBJ2-1,NA,CASSLVANEQFF,TGTGCCAGCAGCTTGGTGGCCAATGAGCAGTTCTTC
TRBV12-5,TRBD2,TRBJ2-5,NA,CASGAGGPGGETQYF,TGTGCTAGTGGTGCGGGGGGCCCAGGAGGAGAGACCCAGTACTTC
TRBV13,NA,TRBJ2-7,NA,CASRSTGGSSYEQYF,TGTGCCAGCAGATCAACCGGGGGCAGCTCCTACGAGCAGTACTTC
TRBV9,NA,TRBJ2-1,NA,CASARDLRYNEQFF,TGTGCCAGCGCCCGGGACCTGAGGTACAATGAGCAGTTCTTC
TRBV30,NA,TRBJ1-2,few,CAWTFSRGRPMYGYTF,TGTGCCTGGACGTTTAGTAGGGGACGACCGATGTATGGCTACACCTTC
TRBV30,NA,TRBJ2-7,once,CAWRRPPREQYF,TGTGCCTGGAGGCGACCCCCTCGCGAGCAGTACTTC
TRBV30,NA,TRBJ1-1,NA,CAWSSGPNTEAFF,TGTGCCTGGAGCTCCGGACCGAACACTGAAGCTTTCTTT
TRBV9,TRBD2,TRBJ2-7,NA,CASSPRLAGANYEQYF,TGTGCCAGCAGCCCCCGACTAGCGGGAGCGAACTACGAGCAGTACTTC
TRBV2,TRBD2,TRBJ2-7,NA,CASGTWLRAGGHTYEQYF,TGTGCCAGCGGGACCTGGCTCCGAGCGGGAGGTCACACCTACGAGCAGTACTTC
TRBV6-5,NA,TRBJ2-5,NA,CASSRGWYQETQYF,TGTGCCAGCAGTCGCGGTTGGTACCAAGAGACCCAGTACTTC
TRBV6-5,TRBD2,TRBJ2-3,NA,CASTSLAGDTQYF,TGTGCCAGCACCTCCCTAGCGGGAGATACGCAGTATTTT
TRBV6-1,NA,TRBJ1-1,many,CASSLTRNTEAFF,TGTGCCAGCAGCCTCACAAGGAACACTGAAGCTTTCTTT
TRBV4-1,TRBD1,TRBJ2-5,NA,CASSRPETGGLGAQYF,TGCGCCAGCAGTCGTCCGGAGACAGGGGGGCTTGGGGCCCAGTACTTC
TRBV7-3,TRBD1,TRBJ2-1,NA,CASSSGTGGEQFF,TGTGCCAGCAGCTCCGGGACAGGTGGTGAGCAGTTCTTC
TRBV4-3,NA,TRBJ2-2,NA,CASSQRLPGRTGELFF,TGCGCCAGCAGCCAAAGATTGCCAGGGCGGACCGGGGAGCTGTTTTTT
TRBV30,NA,TRBJ1-1,NA,CAWSVRMNTEAFF,TGTGCCTGGAGTGTACGGATGAACACTGAAGCTTTCTTT
TRBV9,NA,TRBJ2-5,NA,CASSVGSVQETQYF,TGTGCCAGCAGCGTAGGTTCAGTTCAAGAGACCCAGTACTTC
TRBV2,NA,TRBJ2-3,NA,CASRVSGTDTQYF,TGTGCCAGCAGAGTTAGCGGCACAGATACGCAGTATTTT
TRBV5-4,TRBD1,TRBJ2-5,few,CASSGFRQGAVTGTQYF,TGTGCCAGCTCCGGTTTTCGACAGGGCGCGGTAACGGGGACCCAGTACTTC
TRBV5-1,NA,TRBJ2-3,few,CASSLGPRGTDTQYF,TGCGCCAGCAGCTTGGGACCTCGGGGGACAGATACGCAGTATTTT
TRBV5-1,NA,TRBJ2-2,NA,CASSLTRANTGELFF,TGCGCCAGCAGCTTGACTAGAGCGAACACCGGGGAGCTGTTTTTT
TRBV29-1,TRBD2,TRBJ2-7,NA,CSVVLAGAYEQYF,TGCAGCGTTGTTTTAGCGGGGGCCTACGAGCAGTACTTC
TRBV29-1,TRBD1,TRBJ2-4,few,CSVQGVAKNIQYF,TGCAGCGTCCAGGGGGTGGCCAAAAACATTCAGTACTTC
TRBV6-6,NA,TRBJ1-5,NA,CASWGGSNQPQHF,TGTGCCAGCTGGGGGGGTAGCAATCAGCCCCAGCATTTT
TRBV18,NA,TRBJ1-1,NA,CASSPPSQQSSAAFF,TGTGCCAGCTCACCACCAAGCCAACAGAGCTCTGCCGCTTTCTTT
TRBV28,TRBD2,TRBJ2-7,NA,CASRPGLATREQYF,TGTGCCAGCAGGCCGGGACTAGCAACTCGCGAGCAGTACTTC
TRBV4-1,TRBD2,TRBJ2-3,once,CASSHRPGTSGSADTQYF,TGCGCCAGCAGCCACCGCCCCGGGACTAGCGGGAGTGCAGATACGCAGTATTTT
TRBV5-1,NA,TRBJ2-7,NA,CASSPKGGRDEQYF,TGCGCCAGCAGCCCCAAGGGGGGTAGGGACGAGCAGTACTTC
TRBV29-1,NA,TRBJ2-7,NA,CSVGLALDREQYF,TGCAGCGTTGGCCTCGCGCTCGATCGGGAGCAGTACTTC
TRBV4-1,TRBD1,TRBJ2-5,NA,CASSLGQGRETQYF,TGCGCCAGCAGCCTCGGACAGGGGAGAGAGACCCAGTACTTC